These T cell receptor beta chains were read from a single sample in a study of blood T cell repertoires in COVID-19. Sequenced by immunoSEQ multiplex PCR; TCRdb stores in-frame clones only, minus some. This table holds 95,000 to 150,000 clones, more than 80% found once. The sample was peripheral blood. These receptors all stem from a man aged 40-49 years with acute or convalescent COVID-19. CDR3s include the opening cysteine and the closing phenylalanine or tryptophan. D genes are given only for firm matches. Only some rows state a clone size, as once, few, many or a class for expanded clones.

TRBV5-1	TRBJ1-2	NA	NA	CASSSRQSPSDGYTF	TGCGCCAGCAGCTCGAGACAGTCGCCGTCGGATGGCTACACCTTC
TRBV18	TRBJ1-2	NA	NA	CASSPTDYGYTF	TGTGCCAGCTCACCAACAGACTATGGCTACACCTTC
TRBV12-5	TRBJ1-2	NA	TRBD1	CASGPPWTGSVAYTF	TGTGCTAGTGGCCCCCCATGGACAGGGTCTGTTGCCTACACCTTC
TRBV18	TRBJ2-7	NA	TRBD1	CASSQTQGRSYEQYF	TGTGCCAGCTCTCAAACACAGGGGCGTTCCTACGAGCAGTACTTC
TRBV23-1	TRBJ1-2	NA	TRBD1	CASSQSGTAEGYGYGYTF	TGCGCCAGCAGTCAATCCGGGACAGCGGAGGGCTACGGCTATGGCTACACCTTC
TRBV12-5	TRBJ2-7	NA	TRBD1	CASGLGGQESSYEQYF	TGTGCTAGTGGTTTGGGGGGACAGGAGAGCTCCTACGAGCAGTACTTC
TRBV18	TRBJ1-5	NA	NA	CASSPGPSNQPQHF	TGTGCCAGCTCACCAGGGCCCAGCAATCAGCCCCAGCATTTT
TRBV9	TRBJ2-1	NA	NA	CASSAREVRDNEQFF	TGTGCCAGCAGCGCCAGGGAGGTGCGGGACAATGAGCAGTTCTTC
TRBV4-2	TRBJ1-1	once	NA	CASSQPNRNTEAFF	TGTGCCAGCAGCCAACCCAACAGGAACACTGAAGCTTTCTTT
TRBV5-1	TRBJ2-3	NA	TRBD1	CASSRDGQGRTDTQYF	TGCGCCAGCAGCCGGGACGGACAGGGCCGCACAGATACGCAGTATTTT
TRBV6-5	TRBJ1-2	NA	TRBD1	CASREGQGNYGYTF	TGTGCCAGCAGGGAGGGACAGGGAAACTATGGCTACACCTTC
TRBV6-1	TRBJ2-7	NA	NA	CASSEHLAYEQYF	TGTGCCAGCAGTGAACATTTAGCCTACGAGCAGTACTTC
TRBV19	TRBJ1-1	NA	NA	CASSIAGRDTEAFF	TGTGCCAGTAGTATCGCGGGTAGGGACACTGAAGCTTTCTTT
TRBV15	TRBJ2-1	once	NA	CATSRDSSFGNEQFF	TGTGCCACCAGCAGAGATTCCTCCTTCGGGAATGAGCAGTTCTTC
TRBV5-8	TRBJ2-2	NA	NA	CASSLQGRAGELFF	TGTGCCAGCAGCTTGCAGGGCCGGGCCGGGGAGCTGTTTTTT
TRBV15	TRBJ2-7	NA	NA	CATSRGGSSFHEQYF	TGTGCCACCAGCAGAGGAGGGAGCTCTTTCCACGAGCAGTACTTC
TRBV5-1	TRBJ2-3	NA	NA	CASSLQFGGTDTQYF	TGCGCCAGCAGCTTGCAGTTCGGGGGCACAGATACGCAGTATTTT
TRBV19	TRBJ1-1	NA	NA	CASSSPTTNTEAFF	TGTGCCAGTAGTTCCCCGACAACGAACACTGAAGCTTTCTTT
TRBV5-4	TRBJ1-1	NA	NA	CASSLGGLPMNTEAFF	TGTGCCAGCAGCTTGGGTGGCCTTCCCATGAACACTGAAGCTTTCTTT
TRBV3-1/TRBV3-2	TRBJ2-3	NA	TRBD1	CASSPGTGFQDTQYF	TGTGCCAGCAGCCCCGGGACAGGGTTTCAAGATACGCAGTATTTT
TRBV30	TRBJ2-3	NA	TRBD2	CAWTGSGGLAGGDTQYF	TGTGCCTGGACCGGATCCGGTGGGCTAGCGGGGGGAGATACGCAGTATTTT
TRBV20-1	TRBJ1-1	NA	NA	CSLPLNTEAFF	TGCAGTTTACCACTTAACACTGAAGCTTTCTTT
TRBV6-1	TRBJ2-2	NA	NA	CASSEGLNTGELFF	TGTGCCAGCAGTGAGGGGCTGAACACCGGGGAGCTGTTTTTT
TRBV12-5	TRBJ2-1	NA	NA	CASGFGGGPPGNEQFF	TGTGCTAGTGGTTTTGGGGGCGGCCCTCCGGGGAATGAGCAGTTCTTC
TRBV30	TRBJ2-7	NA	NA	CAWSRHSEPYEQYF	TGTGCCTGGAGTCGGCACAGTGAGCCCTACGAGCAGTACTTC
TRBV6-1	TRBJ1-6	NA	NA	CASTSGARNSPLHF	TGTGCCAGCACCTCGGGAGCCAGAAATTCACCCCTCCACTTT
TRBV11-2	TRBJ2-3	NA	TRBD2	CASSSLTSGGAGDTQYF	TGTGCCAGCAGCTCCCTGACTAGCGGGGGGGCGGGAGATACGCAGTATTTT
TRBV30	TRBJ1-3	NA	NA	CAWTRGKADTIYF	TGTGCCTGGACTAGGGGAAAGGCCGACACCATATATTTT
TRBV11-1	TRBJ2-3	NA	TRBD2	CASSSGTSGTDTQYF	TGTGCCAGCAGCTCCGGGACTAGCGGCACAGATACGCAGTATTTT
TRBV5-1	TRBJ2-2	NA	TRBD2	CASSGGLAGSNTGELFF	TGCGCCAGCAGCGGGGGACTAGCGGGATCGAACACCGGGGAGCTGTTTTTT
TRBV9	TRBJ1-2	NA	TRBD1	CASSVAYDREEDGYTF	TGTGCCAGCAGCGTAGCTTACGACAGGGAGGAGGATGGCTACACCTTC
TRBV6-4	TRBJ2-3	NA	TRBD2	CASSESGLAGARTDTQYF	TGTGCCAGCAGTGAGTCCGGACTAGCGGGGGCCCGCACAGATACGCAGTATTTT
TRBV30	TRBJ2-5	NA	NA	CAWSRGYQETQYF	TGTGCCTGGAGTAGGGGGTACCAAGAGACCCAGTACTTC
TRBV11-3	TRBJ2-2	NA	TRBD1	CASSTRTGHGELFF	TGTGCCAGCAGCACAAGGACAGGGCACGGGGAGCTGTTTTTT
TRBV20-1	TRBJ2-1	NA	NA	CSASRRRYNEQFF	TGCAGTGCTAGTCGAAGGAGGTACAATGAGCAGTTCTTC
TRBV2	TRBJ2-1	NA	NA	CASSELARKTQFF	TGTGCCAGCAGTGAACTAGCCCGGAAGACACAGTTCTTC
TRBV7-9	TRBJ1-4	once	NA	CASSQDLRGEKLFF	TGTGCCAGCAGCCAGGACCTTAGGGGTGAAAAACTGTTTTTT
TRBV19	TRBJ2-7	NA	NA	CASSMTGDYEQYF	TGTGCCAGTAGTATGACAGGCGACTACGAGCAGTACTTC
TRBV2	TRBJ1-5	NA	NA	CASSEARGAGQPQHF	TGTGCCAGCAGTGAAGCGCGGGGGGCCGGGCAGCCCCAGCATTTT
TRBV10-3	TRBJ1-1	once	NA	CATSSDTNTEAFF	TGTGCCACAAGCTCGGACACAAACACTGAAGCTTTCTTT
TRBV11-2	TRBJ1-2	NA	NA	CASSLAGAGCAF	TGTGCCAGCAGCTTAGCAGGTGCGGGCTGCGCCTTC
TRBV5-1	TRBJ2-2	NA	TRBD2	CASSLVAGGVGTGELFF	TGCGCCAGCAGCTTGGTAGCGGGGGGCGTCGGCACCGGGGAGCTGTTTTTT
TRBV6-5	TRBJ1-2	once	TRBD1	CASSYSTGTYGYTF	TGTGCCAGCAGTTACTCGACAGGGACCTATGGCTACACCTTC
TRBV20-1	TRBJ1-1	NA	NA	CSARVAAEAFF	TGCAGTGCTAGAGTTGCAGCTGAAGCTTTCTTT
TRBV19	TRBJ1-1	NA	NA	CASSKQANTEAFF	TGTGCCAGTAGTAAACAGGCAAACACTGAAGCTTTCTTT
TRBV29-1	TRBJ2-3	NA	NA	CSVKAGDTQYF	TGCAGCGTTAAAGCAGGGGATACGCAGTATTTT
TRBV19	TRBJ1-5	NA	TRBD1	CASSWTGYDQPQHF	TGTGCCAGTAGTTGGACAGGGTACGATCAGCCCCAGCATTTT
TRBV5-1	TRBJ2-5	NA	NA	CASRPTGTETQYF	TGCGCCAGCAGACCTACAGGGACAGAGACCCAGTACTTC
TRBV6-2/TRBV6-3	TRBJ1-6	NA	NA	CASSYSPPTGLGNSPLHF	TGTGCCAGCAGTTATTCCCCCCCGACAGGTCTTGGTAATTCACCCCTCCACTTT
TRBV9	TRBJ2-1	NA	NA	CASSVVGDSYNEQFF	TGTGCCAGCAGCGTAGTAGGAGACTCCTACAATGAGCAGTTCTTC
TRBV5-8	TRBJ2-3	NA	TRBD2	CASSYPTLAGEGDTQYF	TGTGCCAGCAGCTACCCCACGCTAGCGGGAGAGGGAGATACGCAGTATTTT
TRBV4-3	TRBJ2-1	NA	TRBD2	CASSQERGTYNEQFF	TGCGCCAGCAGCCAAGAGCGGGGGACCTACAATGAGCAGTTCTTC
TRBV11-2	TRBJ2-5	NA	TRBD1	CASSFGARDRLNRTQYF	TGTGCCAGCAGCTTCGGGGCTCGGGACAGGCTGAATCGGACCCAGTACTTC
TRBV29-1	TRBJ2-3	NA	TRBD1	CSVEVWTGTDTQYF	TGCAGCGTTGAAGTGTGGACAGGGACAGATACGCAGTATTTT
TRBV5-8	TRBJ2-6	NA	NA	CASRVGLSSGANVLTF	TGTGCCAGCAGGGTGGGCCTTAGCTCTGGGGCCAACGTCCTGACTTTC